This entry describes one TCR beta chain. The sample originates from a study of T cell responses to AZD1222 COVID-19 vaccine. Profiled with immunoSEQ multiplex PCR; TCRdb holds only in-frame clones, not every one. The top ten clones hold 3.1% of a sample with 95,000 to 150,000 clones, around 87% of them seen once. V was shortened by 3 bases and J by 6 bases, with 13 bases between the two germline ends. This CDR3 spans 14 amino acids. Germline loops: CDR1 SGHTA, CDR2 FQGNSA. J is TRBJ2-3 and V is TRBV7-2; D possibly matches TRBD1 or TRBD2 (5 bases each). The receptor was isolated from an adult in good health. The sample in question was peripheral blood, obtained on day 0 of AZD1222 vaccination. The CDR3 nucleotides are TGTGCCAGCAGCTTCTCCGGGACGAAGGATACGCAGTATTTT. Protein product: CASSFSGTKDTQYF.